The rows below give T cell receptor beta chains drawn from one sample of a study of human T cells and chemical hapten exposure. TCRdb reprocessed the RACE reads with MiXCR, giving one entry per CDR3 protein. The sample lists approximately 79,000 distinct CDR3 sequences, roughly 8.7% occurring once. The sample consisted of whole blood. The receptors were gathered from a male donor in good health. Some clones in this sample may be carry-over from other donors' samples. CDR3s include the opening cysteine and the closing phenylalanine or tryptophan. The order of the fields is V gene, J gene, clone size, D gene, CDR3 protein, CDR3 DNA. The D gene is left open where the match is weak. Where a row states a size, it is once, few, many or the class of an expanded clone; other rows omit it.

v_gene: TRBV4-3
j_gene: TRBJ2-1
abundance: few
d_gene: -
CDR3aa: CASSQDPGVYNEQFF
CDR3nt: TGCGCCAGCAGCCAAGATCCGGGGGTTTACAATGAGCAGTTCTTC

v_gene: TRBV10-3
j_gene: TRBJ1-3
abundance: many
d_gene: -
CDR3aa: CAINSDLMEDTIYF
CDR3nt: TGTGCCATCAACTCAGACTTGATGGAAGACACCATATATTTT

v_gene: TRBV7-9
j_gene: TRBJ2-5
abundance: -
d_gene: -
CDR3aa: CASSFQTEETQYF
CDR3nt: TGTGCCAGCAGCTTCCAGACCGAAGAGACCCAGTACTTC

v_gene: TRBV10-2
j_gene: TRBJ2-7
abundance: few
d_gene: -
CDR3aa: CASSEMYEQYF
CDR3nt: TGCGCCAGCAGTGAGATGTACGAGCAGTACTTC

v_gene: TRBV3-1
j_gene: TRBJ2-7
abundance: few
d_gene: -
CDR3aa: CASSQEGGRSYEQYF
CDR3nt: TGTGCCAGCAGCCAAGAAGGGGGACGCTCCTACGAGCAGTACTTC

v_gene: TRBV20-1
j_gene: TRBJ2-3
abundance: -
d_gene: -
CDR3aa: CSATLLVSSGTDTQYF
CDR3nt: TGCAGTGCTACCTTACTAGTATCCTCGGGCACAGATACGCAGTATTTT

v_gene: TRBV4-1
j_gene: TRBJ1-4
abundance: few
d_gene: -
CDR3aa: CASSHDRATNEKLFF
CDR3nt: TGCGCCAGCAGCCATGATAGGGCAACTAATGAAAAACTGTTTTTT

v_gene: TRBV12-5
j_gene: TRBJ2-2
abundance: -
d_gene: -
CDR3aa: CASAHGELFF
CDR3nt: TGTGCTAGTGCCCACGGGGAGCTGTTTTTT

v_gene: TRBV20-1
j_gene: TRBJ2-1
abundance: -
d_gene: TRBD2
CDR3aa: CSAPAHGAGDWNEQFF
CDR3nt: TGCAGTGCTCCTGCTCACGGAGCGGGAGATTGGAATGAGCAGTTCTTC

v_gene: TRBV5-6
j_gene: TRBJ2-7
abundance: few
d_gene: TRBD2
CDR3aa: CASSVGASGYEQYF
CDR3nt: TGTGCCAGCAGCGTGGGTGCTAGCGGCTACGAGCAGTACTTC

v_gene: TRBV29-1
j_gene: TRBJ2-1
abundance: many
d_gene: -
CDR3aa: CSVEKGVNEQFF
CDR3nt: TGCAGCGTTGAAAAAGGGGTAAACGAGCAGTTCTTC

v_gene: TRBV3-1
j_gene: TRBJ2-4
abundance: many
d_gene: TRBD2
CDR3aa: CASSQEVPSGGQNIQYF
CDR3nt: TGTGCCAGCAGCCAAGAAGTTCCTAGCGGGGGTCAAAACATTCAGTACTTC

v_gene: TRBV5-1
j_gene: TRBJ1-1
abundance: -
d_gene: TRBD1
CDR3aa: CASSLDDRGRRKIEAFF
CDR3nt: TGCGCCAGCAGCTTGGATGACAGGGGGCGACGAAAAATTGAAGCTTTCTTT

v_gene: TRBV20-1
j_gene: TRBJ2-1
abundance: -
d_gene: TRBD2
CDR3aa: CSAQSGGATNEQFF
CDR3nt: TGCAGTGCCCAAAGCGGGGGGGCTACCAATGAGCAGTTCTTC

v_gene: TRBV6-6
j_gene: TRBJ1-3
abundance: few
d_gene: -
CDR3aa: CASSYGTSGNTIYF
CDR3nt: TGTGCCAGCAGTTACGGGACGTCTGGAAACACCATATATTTT

v_gene: TRBV27
j_gene: TRBJ2-4
abundance: few
d_gene: TRBD2
CDR3aa: CASSPGTSGGRLHRNIQYF
CDR3nt: TGTGCCAGCAGTCCAGGGACTAGCGGAGGCCGTCTCCACCGGAACATTCAGTACTTC

v_gene: TRBV7-2
j_gene: TRBJ2-1
abundance: many
d_gene: -
CDR3aa: CASSRLDGNEQFF
CDR3nt: TGTGCCAGCAGCCGACTCGACGGAAATGAGCAGTTCTTC